This T cell receptor beta chain was identified in a study of post-analysis software for immune sequencing data. Study outcomes and limitations: There were five or six TRBV segments more frequent in patients than controls, and TRBV5-6, TRBV5-1 and TRBV20-1 were among them.

TCR beta cDNA libraries included unique molecular identifiers. MiXCR, run by TCRdb on the PCR reads, gives a single entry per CDR3 protein. Among roughly 580,000 distinct CDR3 sequences listed, roughly 47% were seen once. About this clonotype: Its antigen is as yet unknown.

Germline-derived CDR1 and CDR2 are ENHRY and SYGVKD. The CDR3 has 14 residues. V was pared by 7 bases and J by 0 bases, with 13 bases between. This clonotype was obtained from a girl aged 5-17 years with multiple sclerosis. The chain is built from TRBV10-3 and TRBJ2-7; D might be TRBD2 (7 bases). Sequenced: blood. The CDR3 reads CAIKGGANSYEQYF. The CDR3 DNA follows: TGTGCCATCAAGGGGGGGGCCAACTCCTACGAGCAGTACTTC.